This TCR beta chain was observed in a study of PD-L1 blockade in urothelial cancer. Looking at the study overall: In terms of prior chemotherapy, patients had received 0 to 3 regimens. Once treatment had started, blood was analyzed at 3 weeks (second dose) and again at 6 weeks.

Synthetic TCR analog templates were spiked into all PCRs individually. The protocol was immunoSEQ multiplex PCR, while the TCRdb copy is restricted to in-frame clones and leaves out a portion. This repertoire shows some 41,000 clones, roughly 88% found once; its top ten account for approximately 4.1%. This CDR3 spans 15 amino acids. The V end lost 1 base, the J end lost 7 bases, and 15 bases lay between the germline ends. Germline CDR1 reads SGHDT; CDR2 reads YYEEEE. This clone was seen only once. This specimen was PBMCs, taken around atezolizumab (anti-PD-L1) treatment. The chain carries TRBV5-6 and TRBJ2-1; TRBD2 might be the D (6 bases). The receptor was isolated from an elderly man with urothelial cancer. The CDR3 coding sequence is TGTGCCAGCAGCTTGATCCGGGAGACTAAAAATGAGCAGTTCTTC. Protein: CASSLIRETKNEQFF. The full variable domain, with the rest looked up from reference TRBV5-6 and TRBJ2-1, is DAGVTQSPTHLIKTRGQQVTLRCSPKSGHDTVSWYQQALGQGPQFIFQYYEEEERQRGNFPDRFSGHQFPNYSSELNVNALLLGDSALYLCASSLIRETKNEQFFGPGTRLTVL.